This entry lists 28 T cell receptor beta chains sequenced from one sample in a study of cytomegalovirus exposure and HLA in healthy donors. Data came from immunoSEQ multiplex PCR; TCRdb stores just in-frame clones and leaves some out. The sample has about 130,000 clones, 80% to 90% seen once. The specimen sequenced was PBMCs. These receptor sequences come from a woman younger than 30 in good health and CMV-seropositive.

The genes are TRBV7-8 and TRBJ1-2; 7 bases agree with TRBD1. Per germline, CDR1 SGHVS and CDR2 FQNEAQ. There are 15 residues in the CDR3. The ends lost 5 bases at V and 3 bases at J; junction bases unmatched: 9. The CDR3 loop reads CASSPYRGLDYGYTF. DNA for the CDR3: TGTGCCAGCAGCCCGTACAGGGGCCTTGACTATGGCTACACCTTC.

As DNA, the CDR3 is TGTGCAAGTCGCTTCCTACTATTAGAGCCCGGGACAGGGGGACCCACTATTAATGAAAAACTGTTTTTT. Its translation is CASRFLLLEPGTGGPTINEKLFF. The chain recombines TRBV12-2 with TRBJ1-4; the table's D call TRBD1 went unverified against the DNA. TRBV12-2 is assigned pseudogene status. The CDR3 contains 23 residues.

This clone has only one observation. CDR3 in amino acids: CASRLRGQGWVNTEAFF. In nucleotides, the CDR3 is TGTGCAAGTCGCTTAAGGGGACAGGGGTGGGTGAACACTGAAGCTTTCTTT. The chain uses TRBV12-2 and TRBJ1-1; the table assigns TRBD1, which was not confirmed against the DNA. TRBV12-2 is described as a pseudogene. CDR3 size: 17 residues.

The chain employs TRBV30 and TRBJ2-7; D unresolved. Germline CDR1 and CDR2: GTSNPN and SVGIG (reference sequence). The CDR3 totals 12 residues. Deletions cut 1 base from V and 5 bases from J, with 9 bases between. The CDR3 protein is CAWSGVAHEQYF. The CDR3 DNA reads as TGTGCCTGGAGTGGAGTAGCCCACGAGCAGTACTTC.

V and J are TRBV29-1 and TRBJ1-2, with 7 bases aligning to TRBD1. CDR3 length equals 15 residues. Germline CDR1 and CDR2: SQVTM and ANQGSEA. Trimming cost V 1 base and J 3 bases; bases outside gene matches: 8. DNA for the CDR3: TGCAGCGTTGAAGGGATCACAGGGGACCACTATGGCTACACCTTC. Amino acids: CSVEGITGDHYGYTF.

The V gene is TRBV9, the J gene TRBJ2-2; a weak D match, TRBD2 (5 bases). Trimming cost V 3 bases and J 4 bases, with 13 bases left between them. CDR3 size: 15 residues. Germline values: CDR1 SGDLS, CDR2 YYNGEE. The CDR3 DNA follows: TGTGCCAGCAGCGCCCCGGGAATTGTCACCGGGGAGCTGTTTTTT. Amino acid sequence: CASSAPGIVTGELFF.

V is TRBV7-9 and J is TRBJ2-3; TRBD2 matches at 8 bases. This CDR3 is built from 16 residues. J lost 4 bases, V lost 4 bases, and 10 bases had no gene match. From germline, CDR1 is SEHNR and CDR2 FQNEAQ (reference sequence). This CDR3 is CASSYVAGRVADTQYF. The CDR3 nucleotides read TGTGCCAGCAGCTACGTAGCGGGGAGGGTCGCAGATACGCAGTATTTT. Full variable domain (rest looked up from reference TRBV7-9 and TRBJ2-3): DTGVSQNPRHKITKRGQNVTFRCDPISEHNRLYWYRQTLGQGPEFLTYFQNEAQLEKSRLLSDRFSAERPKGSFSTLEIQRTEQGDSAMYLCASSYVAGRVADTQYFGPGTRLTVL.

This CDR3 reads CASGQSSGNTIYF. For the CDR3, the DNA is TGTGCCAGTGGACAGAGCTCTGGAAACACCATATATTTT. J is TRBJ1-3 and V is TRBV6-1, with a tentative D call TRBD1 (6 bases). Germline CDR1 MNHNS, CDR2 SASEGT. V lost 9 bases to trimming and J lost 0 bases, with 9 bases between them. The CDR3 is made up of 13 amino acids.

The chain uses TRBV27 and TRBJ2-5; 11 bases align to TRBD2. The CDR3 totals 16 residues. V was pared by 5 bases and J by 7 bases, with 12 bases of the junction left unmatched. Germline V gene lookup returns CDR1 MNHEY and CDR2 SMNVEV (reference sequence). The CDR3 protein is CASSELAGARRGTQYF. The DNA of the CDR3 is TGTGCCAGCAGTGAACTAGCGGGGGCGCGTCGTGGGACCCAGTACTTC.

The chain links TRBV5-1 to TRBJ2-4; TRBD2 agrees at 13 bases. Germline lookup yields CDR1 SGHRS and CDR2 YFSETQ. V lost 5 bases, J lost 6 bases, and 14 bases stayed unmatched. The CDR3 sequence is 18 residues long. The CDR3 reads CASRPTSGGALGGNIQYF. The CDR3 DNA follows: TGCGCCAGCAGGCCTACTAGCGGGGGGGCCCTCGGCGGAAACATTCAGTACTTC.

DNA of the CDR3: TGTGCCACCAGCAGAGATCGAACAGGGGGCACTGAAGCTTTCTTT. This translates into CATSRDRTGGTEAFF. The chain uses TRBV15 and TRBJ1-1; 8 bases align to TRBD1. This CDR3 is built from 15 residues. From germline, CDR1 is LNHNV and CDR2 YYDKDF (reference sequence). J gave up 4 bases and V 0 bases, and 4 bases lay outside the gene matches.

This chain links TRBV11-2 with TRBJ2-7; 7 nucleotides match TRBD2. The CDR3 has 17 residues. CDR1 is SGHAT and CDR2 is FQNNGV in the germline V gene. Germline trimming cut 0 bases from V and 2 bases from J; bases unmatched to any gene: 10. CDR3 sequence: CASSLDTVSGATYEQYF. In DNA form, the CDR3 reads TGTGCCAGCAGCTTAGATACTGTGAGCGGGGCTACCTACGAGCAGTACTTC.

V is TRBV7-2 and J is TRBJ1-2; 9 bases map to TRBD1. Germline CDR1 is SGHTA and CDR2 is FQGNSA. The CDR3 totals 14 residues. V lost 4 bases and J lost 13; bases outside the gene matches: 13. CDR3 in amino acids: CASSSSPGTGKGTF. The CDR3 bases are TGTGCCAGCAGCTCTAGCCCCGGGACAGGGAAAGGCACCTTC.

The table lists this clone with a count of one. This sequence joins TRBV5-1 and TRBJ2-7, with 8 bases lining up with TRBD2. V trimming: 0 bases; J trimming: 3 bases; junction bases outside the gene matches: 8. Germline V gene sequence: CDR1 SGHRS, CDR2 YFSETQ. The CDR3 covers 16 residues. In nucleotides, the CDR3 is TGCGCCAGCAGCTTGGCCCGAGTAGCGGGGTTCTACGAGCAGTACTTC. Translated: CASSLARVAGFYEQYF.

This clone was counted between two and nine times. This chain joins TRBV28 and TRBJ1-6; D gene ambiguous. This CDR3 spans 11 amino acids. Germline CDR1 and CDR2: MDHEN and SYDVKM. V lost 6 bases to trimming and J lost 13 bases, with 10 bases between them. The CDR3 coding sequence is TGTGCCAGCAGCCTCCCCGGGCCCCTCCACTTT. This codes for CASSLPGPLHF.

J is TRBJ1-4 and V is TRBV7-9; possibly TRBD1 for D (5 bases). Germline CDR1 and CDR2: SEHNR and FQNEAQ (reference sequence). The CDR3 runs 12 residues. Deletions cut 8 bases from V and 10 bases from J, with 14 bases between. The CDR3 DNA is TGTGCCAGCGGGACTAAAGGAGGAAAACTGTTTTTT. Translated, it gives CASGTKGGKLFF.

The chain uses TRBV5-1 and TRBJ2-3, with 8 bases identical to TRBD2. The V gene's germline CDR1 is SGHRS and CDR2 YFSETQ. J lost 1 base, V lost 0 bases, and 4 bases had no gene match. CDR3 length: 16 amino acids. In DNA form, the CDR3 reads TGCGCCAGCAGCTTGGCCAGCGGGGGCCGCACAGATACGCAGTATTTT. Its protein is CASSLASGGRTDTQYF. The full variable domain, its missing parts supplied by reference TRBV5-1 and TRBJ2-3, is KAGVTQTPRYLIKTRGQQVTLSCSPISGHRSVSWYQQTPGQGLQFLFEYFSETQRNKGNFPGRFSGRQFSNSRSEMNVSTLELGDSALYLCASSLASGGRTDTQYFGPGTRLTVL.

The V call is TRBV5-4, the J call TRBJ1-5, with 10 bases fitting TRBD1. This CDR3 region has 15 residues. Germline V gives CDR1 SGHNT, CDR2 YYREEE (reference sequence). V shed 4 bases and J 3 bases; nucleotides not matched to a gene: 4. The CDR3 DNA sequence: TGTGCCAGCAGCCGGGACAGGGGACTCAATCAGCCCCAGCATTTT. Translating it yields CASSRDRGLNQPQHF.

The V gene is TRBV19, the J gene TRBJ2-1; 7 nucleotides line up with TRBD2. This CDR3 contains 16 residues. CDR1 and CDR2 (germline): LNHDA, SQIVND (reference sequence). After removal of 4 bases from V and 4 bases from J, the junction contained 10 bases not matched to a gene. The CDR3 DNA sequence: TGTGCCAGTAGTAAGGGGACTAAGTGGTCGTACAATGAGCAGTTCTTC. It yields the protein CASSKGTKWSYNEQFF.

The rearrangement uses TRBV7-9 and TRBJ2-7; tentative D call: TRBD1 (5 bases). CDR3 length equals 13 residues. The germline V and J ends were trimmed by 1 base and 3 bases, with 7 bases remaining between them. Per the germline V gene, CDR1 is SEHNR and CDR2 is FQNEAQ (reference sequence). This CDR3 is CASSLGGVYEQYF. The CDR3 DNA reads TGTGCCAGCAGCTTAGGGGGCGTCTACGAGCAGTACTTC. Based on the CDR3 plus reference TRBV7-9 and TRBJ2-7, the full variable domain is DTGVSQNPRHKITKRGQNVTFRCDPISEHNRLYWYRQTLGQGPEFLTYFQNEAQLEKSRLLSDRFSAERPKGSFSTLEIQRTEQGDSAMYLCASSLGGVYEQYFGPGTRLTVT.

This clone has only a few counts. V usage is TRBV5-4 and J usage is TRBJ2-7; 8 bases match TRBD1. The CDR3 sequence is 14 residues long. Germline V gene data show CDR1 as SGHNT and CDR2 as YYREEE (reference sequence). V was clipped by 6 bases and J by 0 bases; unmatched bases: 5. The CDR3, as DNA: TGTGCCAGCACCGAGACAGGGGCCTCCTACGAGCAGTACTTC. Translated, it gives CASTETGASYEQYF.

The CDR3 region is CASSDRTGLEAKNIQYF. The CDR3 coding sequence is TGTGCCAGCAGCGACAGAACAGGTTTGGAAGCCAAAAACATTCAGTACTTC. The gene calls are TRBV9 and TRBJ2-4; a possible D gene is TRBD1 (5 bases). This CDR3 is built from 17 residues. The germline gives CDR1 SGDLS, CDR2 YYNGEE. The ends were cut back, 3 bases at V and 0 bases at J, with 16 bases in the middle.

This clone was picked up one time. The genes are TRBV4-1 and TRBJ1-5; 11 bases match TRBD1. J gave up 7 bases and V 1 base, and 9 bases lay outside the gene matches. This CDR3 is built from 17 residues. Per germline, CDR1 MGHRA and CDR2 YSYEKL. The CDR3 region is CASSQGGQGALGQPQHF. CDR3 DNA sequence: TGCGCCAGCAGCCAAGGAGGACAGGGGGCGCTAGGGCAGCCCCAGCATTTT.

The rearrangement uses TRBV28 and TRBJ1-2; no reliable D call. Deletions cut 5 bases from V and 7 bases from J, with 11 bases between. Germline CDR1 is MDHEN and CDR2 is SYDVKM. The CDR3 spans 12 residues. The CDR3 DNA follows: TGTGCCAGCAGTCCCCACTCGGTTGGCTACACCTTC. It is translated as CASSPHSVGYTF.

The chain uses TRBV6-1 and TRBJ2-1, with 12 bases fitting TRBD2. V shed 4 bases and J 7 bases; nucleotides not matched to a gene: 2. Germline CDR1 is MNHNS and CDR2 is SASEGT. The CDR3 has 14 amino acids. CDR3 bases: TGTGCCAGCAGTGTAGGACTAGCGGGGAATGAGCAGTTCTTC. Translation gives CASSVGLAGNEQFF.

The chain has TRBV5-1 and TRBJ2-7; 8 bases line up with TRBD1. With 8 bases clipped from V and 4 bases from J, the junction kept 14 bases outside the gene matches. The germline V gene has CDR1 SGHRS and CDR2 YFSETQ. The CDR3 has 15 amino acids. The CDR3 sequence: CASTPRTGSIYEQYF. In nucleotides, the CDR3 is TGCGCCAGTACACCACGGACAGGGTCTATATACGAGCAGTACTTC.

The chain couples TRBV6-5 to TRBJ2-7; TRBD1 matches at 11 bases. There are 15 residues in the CDR3. The V gene end was trimmed by 5 bases and the J gene end by 6 bases; junction bases not matched to a gene: 9. CDR1 and CDR2 (germline): MNHEY, SVGAGI. The CDR3 DNA sequence: TGTGCCAGCAGTCGAGGACAGGGGGCGGGAGGCGAGCAGTACTTC. Amino acid sequence: CASSRGQGAGGEQYF.

This chain joins TRBV29-1 and TRBJ1-2, with TRBD1 matching over 8 bases. The junction had 6 bases not matched to a gene; V was cut back by 7 bases and J by 2 bases. Germline values: CDR1 SQVTM, CDR2 ANQGSEA. This CDR3 is 13 amino acids long. The CDR3 DNA reads as TGCAGCGCTGCGACAGGGGTGAACTATGGCTACACCTTC. Residues: CSAATGVNYGYTF.